This TCR beta chain was found in a study of beta chain features in type 1 diabetes. The study, taken as a whole, reports: In all four CD4+ subsets, TCRB CDR3 length was significantly, moderately reduced in type 1 diabetes.

Per the germline V gene, CDR1 is SGHRS and CDR2 is YFSETQ. V dropped 4 bases and J dropped 1 base, with 11 bases sitting between them. This CDR3 is built from 14 residues. The authors reverse transcribed all of the isolated RNA, so sequencing captured expressed TCRB transcripts. Libraries were prepared by immunoSEQ multiplex PCR; TCRdb keeps only in-frame clonotypes and omits some of them. The sample comprises around 260,000 clones, around 21% of which are singletons, and 0.025% to 0.035% rests with the top ten. This clone was recorded a few times. Its antigen is as yet unknown. The gene calls are TRBV5-1 and TRBJ1-1; TRBD1 is a possible D gene (6 bases). Sequences were obtained from naive CD4+ T cells from blood. This clonotype was obtained from a woman in her forties with type 1 diabetes. The CDR3 DNA is TGCGCCAGCAGCAGTATGACAGGGAACACTGAAGCTTTCTTT. This translates into CASSSMTGNTEAFF.